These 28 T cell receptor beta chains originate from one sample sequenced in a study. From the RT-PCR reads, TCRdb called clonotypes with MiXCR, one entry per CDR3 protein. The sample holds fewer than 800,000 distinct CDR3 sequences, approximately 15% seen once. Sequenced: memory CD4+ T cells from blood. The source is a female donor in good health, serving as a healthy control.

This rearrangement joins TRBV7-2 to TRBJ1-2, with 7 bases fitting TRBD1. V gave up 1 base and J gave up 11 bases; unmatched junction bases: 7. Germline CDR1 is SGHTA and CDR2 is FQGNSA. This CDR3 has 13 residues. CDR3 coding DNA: TGTGCCAGCAGCTTAGTCTCTGACAGGGTGTACACCTTC. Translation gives CASSLVSDRVYTF.

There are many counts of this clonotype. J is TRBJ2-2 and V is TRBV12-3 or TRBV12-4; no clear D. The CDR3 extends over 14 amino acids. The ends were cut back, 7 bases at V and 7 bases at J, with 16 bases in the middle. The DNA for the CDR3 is TGTGCCAGCACCCAGGTCGGGCGAGGCGGGGAGCTGTTTTTT. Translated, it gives CASTQVGRGGELFF.

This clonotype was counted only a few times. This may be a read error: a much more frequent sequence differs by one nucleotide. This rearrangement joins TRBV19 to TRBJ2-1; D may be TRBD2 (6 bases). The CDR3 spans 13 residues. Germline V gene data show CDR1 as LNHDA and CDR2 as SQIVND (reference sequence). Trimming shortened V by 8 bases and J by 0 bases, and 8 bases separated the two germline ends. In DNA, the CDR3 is TGTGCCAGTCGGGAGCGCTCCTACAATGAGCAGTTCTTC. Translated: CASRERSYNEQFF.

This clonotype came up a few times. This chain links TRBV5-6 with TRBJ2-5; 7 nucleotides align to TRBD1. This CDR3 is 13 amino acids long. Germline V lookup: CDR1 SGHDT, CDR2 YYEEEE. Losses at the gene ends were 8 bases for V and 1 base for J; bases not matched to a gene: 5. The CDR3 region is CASNRGFQETQYF. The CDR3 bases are TGTGCCAGTAACAGGGGCTTCCAAGAGACCCAGTACTTC.

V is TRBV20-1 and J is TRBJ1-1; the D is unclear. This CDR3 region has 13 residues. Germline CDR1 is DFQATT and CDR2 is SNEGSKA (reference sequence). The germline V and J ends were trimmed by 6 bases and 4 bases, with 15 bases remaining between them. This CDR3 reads CSAARWEATEAFF. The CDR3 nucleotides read TGCAGTGCCGCCAGGTGGGAGGCCACTGAAGCTTTCTTT.

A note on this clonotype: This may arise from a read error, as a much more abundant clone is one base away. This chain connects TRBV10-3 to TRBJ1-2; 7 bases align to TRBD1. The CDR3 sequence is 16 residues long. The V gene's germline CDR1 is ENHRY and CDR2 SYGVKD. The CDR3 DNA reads TGTGCCATCAGTGACGGAGGGGGCAGAAATTATGATGGCTTCACCTTC. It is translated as CAISDGGGRNYDGFTF.

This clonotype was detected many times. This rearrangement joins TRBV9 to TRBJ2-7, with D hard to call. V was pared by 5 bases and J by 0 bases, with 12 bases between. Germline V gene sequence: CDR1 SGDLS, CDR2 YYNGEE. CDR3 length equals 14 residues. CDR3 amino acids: CASSRRWDSYEQYF. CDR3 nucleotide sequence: TGTGCCAGCAGTCGTAGATGGGACTCCTACGAGCAGTACTTC.

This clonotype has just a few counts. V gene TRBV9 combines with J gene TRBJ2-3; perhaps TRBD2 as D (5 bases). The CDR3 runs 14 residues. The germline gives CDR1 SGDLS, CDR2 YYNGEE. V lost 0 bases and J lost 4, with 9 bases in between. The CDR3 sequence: CASSVGSAADTQYF. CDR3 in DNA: TGTGCCAGCAGCGTAGGTTCAGCGGCAGATACGCAGTATTTT. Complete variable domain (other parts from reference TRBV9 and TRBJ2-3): DSGVTQTPKHLITATGQRVTLRCSPRSGDLSVYWYQQSLDQGLQFLIQYYNGEERAKGNILERFSAQQFPDLHSELNLSSLELGDSALYFCASSVGSAADTQYFGPGTRLTVL.

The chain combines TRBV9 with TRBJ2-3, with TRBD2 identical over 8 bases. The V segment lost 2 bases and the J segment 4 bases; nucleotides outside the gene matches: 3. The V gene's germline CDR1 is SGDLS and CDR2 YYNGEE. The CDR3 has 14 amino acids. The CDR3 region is CASSVTSAPDTQYF. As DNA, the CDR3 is TGTGCCAGCAGCGTGACTAGCGCCCCAGATACGCAGTATTTT.

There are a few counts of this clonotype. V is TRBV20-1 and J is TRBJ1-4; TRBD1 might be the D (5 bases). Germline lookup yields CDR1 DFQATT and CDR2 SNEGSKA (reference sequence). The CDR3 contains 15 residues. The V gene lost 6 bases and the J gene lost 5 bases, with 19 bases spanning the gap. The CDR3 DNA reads TGCAGTGCCCCCGCCTTGGGGCCCCGGAATGAAAAACTGTTTTTT. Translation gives CSAPALGPRNEKLFF.

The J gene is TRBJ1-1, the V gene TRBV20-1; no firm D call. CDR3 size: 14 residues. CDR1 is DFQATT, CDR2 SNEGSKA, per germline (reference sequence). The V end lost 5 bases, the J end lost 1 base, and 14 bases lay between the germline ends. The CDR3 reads CSAPPEDGNTEAFF. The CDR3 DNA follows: TGCAGTGCTCCGCCCGAAGATGGGAACACTGAAGCTTTCTTT.

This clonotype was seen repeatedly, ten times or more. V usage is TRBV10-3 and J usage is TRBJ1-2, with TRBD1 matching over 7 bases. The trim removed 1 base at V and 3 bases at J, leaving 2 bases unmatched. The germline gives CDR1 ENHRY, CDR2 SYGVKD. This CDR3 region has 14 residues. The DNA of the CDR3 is TGTGCCATCAGTGAGTTTACAGGGGACTATGGCTACACCTTC. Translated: CAISEFTGDYGYTF.

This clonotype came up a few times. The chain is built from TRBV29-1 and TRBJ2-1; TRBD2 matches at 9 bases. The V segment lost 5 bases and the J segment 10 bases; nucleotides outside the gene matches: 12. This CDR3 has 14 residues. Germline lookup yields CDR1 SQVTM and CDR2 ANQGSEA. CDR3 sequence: CSVPKGLADTEQFF. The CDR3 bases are TGCAGCGTTCCCAAGGGACTAGCAGACACGGAGCAGTTCTTC.

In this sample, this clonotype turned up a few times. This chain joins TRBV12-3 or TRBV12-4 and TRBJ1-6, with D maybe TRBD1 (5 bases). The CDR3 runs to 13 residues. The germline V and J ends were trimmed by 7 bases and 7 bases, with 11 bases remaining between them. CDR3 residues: CASKGTGNSPLHF. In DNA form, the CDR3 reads TGTGCCAGCAAGGGGACTGGGAATTCACCCCTCCACTTT.

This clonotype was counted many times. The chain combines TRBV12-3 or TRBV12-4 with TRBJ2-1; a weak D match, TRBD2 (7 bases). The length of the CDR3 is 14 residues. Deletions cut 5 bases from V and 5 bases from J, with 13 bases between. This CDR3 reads CASSLGGRDNEQFF. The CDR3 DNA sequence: TGTGCCAGCAGTCTCGGGGGGCGGGACAATGAGCAGTTCTTC.

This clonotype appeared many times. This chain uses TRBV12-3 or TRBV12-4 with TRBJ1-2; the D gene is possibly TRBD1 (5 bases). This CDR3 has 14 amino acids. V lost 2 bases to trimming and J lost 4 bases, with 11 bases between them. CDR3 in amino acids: CASSLLGGIYGYTF. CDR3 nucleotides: TGTGCCAGCAGTTTACTGGGGGGTATCTATGGCTACACCTTC.

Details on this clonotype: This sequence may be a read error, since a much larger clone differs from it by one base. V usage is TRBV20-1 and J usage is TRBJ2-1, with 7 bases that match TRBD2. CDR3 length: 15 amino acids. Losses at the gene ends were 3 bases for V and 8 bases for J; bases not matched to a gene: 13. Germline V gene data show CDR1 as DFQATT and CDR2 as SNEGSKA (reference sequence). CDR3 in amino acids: CSARLWTRPGDEQFF. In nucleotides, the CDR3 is TGCAGTGCTAGGCTTTGGACTAGACCTGGCGATGAGCAGTTCTTC.

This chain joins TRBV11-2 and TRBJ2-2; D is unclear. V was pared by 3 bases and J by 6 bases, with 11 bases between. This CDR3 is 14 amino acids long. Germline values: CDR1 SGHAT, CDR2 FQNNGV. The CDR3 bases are TGTGCCAGCAGCTTGGGCAGAGCGTCCGGGGAGCTGTTTTTT. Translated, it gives CASSLGRASGELFF.

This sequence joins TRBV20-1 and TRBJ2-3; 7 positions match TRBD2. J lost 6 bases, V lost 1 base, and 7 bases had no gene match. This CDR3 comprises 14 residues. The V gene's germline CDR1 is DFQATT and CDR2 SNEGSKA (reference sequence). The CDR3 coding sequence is TGCAGTGCTAGAGCCGGCGGGAGTCCGGATACGCAGTATTTT. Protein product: CSARAGGSPDTQYF.

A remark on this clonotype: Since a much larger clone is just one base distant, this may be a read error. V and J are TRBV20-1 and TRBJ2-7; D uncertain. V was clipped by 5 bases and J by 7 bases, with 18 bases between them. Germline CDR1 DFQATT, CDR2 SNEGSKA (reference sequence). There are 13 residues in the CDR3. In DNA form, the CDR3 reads TGCAGTGCTTCGGCCCACGGTACTGAGGAGCAGTACTTC. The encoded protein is CSASAHGTEEQYF.

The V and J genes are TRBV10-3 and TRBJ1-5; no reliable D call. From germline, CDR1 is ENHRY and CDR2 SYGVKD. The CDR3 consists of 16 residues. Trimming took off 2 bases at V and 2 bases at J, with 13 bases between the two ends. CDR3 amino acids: CAISEGRAMGNQPQHF. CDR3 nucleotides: TGTGCCATCAGTGAGGGACGCGCCATGGGCAATCAGCCCCAGCATTTT.

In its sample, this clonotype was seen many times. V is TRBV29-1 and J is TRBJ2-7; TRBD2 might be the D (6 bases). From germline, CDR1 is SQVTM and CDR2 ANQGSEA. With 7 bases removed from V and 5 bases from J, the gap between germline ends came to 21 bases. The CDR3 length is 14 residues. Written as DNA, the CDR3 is TGCAGCGCCCGCCTACCGGGACTTCGGAACGAGCAGTACTTC. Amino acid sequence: CSARLPGLRNEQYF.

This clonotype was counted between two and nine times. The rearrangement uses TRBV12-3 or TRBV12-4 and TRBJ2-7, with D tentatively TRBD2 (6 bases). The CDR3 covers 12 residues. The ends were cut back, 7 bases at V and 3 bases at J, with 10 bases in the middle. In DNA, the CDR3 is TGTGCCAGCACCTTGGGGGGCTACGAGCAGTACTTC. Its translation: CASTLGGYEQYF.

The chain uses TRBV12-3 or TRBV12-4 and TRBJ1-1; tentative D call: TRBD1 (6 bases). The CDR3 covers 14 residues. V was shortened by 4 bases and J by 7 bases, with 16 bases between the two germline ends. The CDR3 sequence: CASSSNRGADEAFF. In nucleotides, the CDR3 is TGTGCCAGCAGTTCAAACCGGGGGGCTGATGAAGCTTTCTTT.

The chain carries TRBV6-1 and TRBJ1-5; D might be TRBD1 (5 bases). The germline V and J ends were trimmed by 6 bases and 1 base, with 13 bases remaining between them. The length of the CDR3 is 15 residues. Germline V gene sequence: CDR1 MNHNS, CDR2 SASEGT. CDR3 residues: CASRKRGGSNQPQHF. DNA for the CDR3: TGTGCCAGCAGAAAAAGGGGAGGGAGCAATCAGCCCCAGCATTTT.

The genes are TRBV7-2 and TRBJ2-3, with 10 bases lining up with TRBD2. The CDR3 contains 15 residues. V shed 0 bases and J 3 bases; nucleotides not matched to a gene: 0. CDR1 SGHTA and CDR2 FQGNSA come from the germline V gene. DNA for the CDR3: TGTGCCAGCAGCTTAGCACTAGCGGGAACAGATACGCAGTATTTT. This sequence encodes CASSLALAGTDTQYF.

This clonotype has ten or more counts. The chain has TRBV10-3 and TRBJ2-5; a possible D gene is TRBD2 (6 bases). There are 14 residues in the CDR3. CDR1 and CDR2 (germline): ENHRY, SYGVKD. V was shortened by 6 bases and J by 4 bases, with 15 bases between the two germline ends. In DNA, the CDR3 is TGTGCCATCAGGATAACGCAGGGAGGAGAGACCCAGTACTTC. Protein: CAIRITQGGETQYF.

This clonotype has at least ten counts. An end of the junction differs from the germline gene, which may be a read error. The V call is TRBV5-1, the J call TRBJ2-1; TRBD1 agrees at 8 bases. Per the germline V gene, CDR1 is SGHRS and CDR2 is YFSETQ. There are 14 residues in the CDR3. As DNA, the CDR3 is TGTGCCAGCAGTTTAGGGACAGGATACAATGAGCAGTTCTTC. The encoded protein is CASSLGTGYNEQFF.